The T cell receptor (beta chain) described here comes from a study of CD4 T cells in relation to SARS-CoV-2 and coronaviruses. Generated by immunoSEQ multiplex PCR, the TCRdb table keeps only in-frame clones and is missing some. The table records fewer than 25,000 clones, roughly 76% of them present only once. Unexposed donor CD4+ T cells date from about 2011-2018, before the COVID-19 pandemic. The cells were cultured for 10 days before CD4+ T cells were isolated. Points on this clone: Its antigen is not known.

V was pared by 2 bases and J by 5 bases, with 12 bases between. Germline CDR1 and CDR2: SNHLY and FYNNEI. The CDR3 consists of 14 residues. Sample: CD4+ T cells from PBMCs, cultured in vitro. The sequence derives from a human donor in good health. The rearrangement uses TRBV2 and TRBJ1-1; D not resolved. The CDR3, as DNA: TGTGCCAGCAGTGAAAACGGGAAGGAGACTGAAGCTTTCTTT. As protein: CASSENGKETEAFF.